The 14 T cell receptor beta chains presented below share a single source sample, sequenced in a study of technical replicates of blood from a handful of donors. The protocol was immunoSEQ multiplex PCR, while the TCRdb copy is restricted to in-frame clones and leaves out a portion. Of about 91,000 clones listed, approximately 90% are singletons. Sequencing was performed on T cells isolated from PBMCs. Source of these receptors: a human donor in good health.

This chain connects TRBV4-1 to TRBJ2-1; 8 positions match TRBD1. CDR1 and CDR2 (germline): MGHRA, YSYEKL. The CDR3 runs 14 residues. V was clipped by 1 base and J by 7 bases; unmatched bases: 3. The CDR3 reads CASSQGQGRNEQFF. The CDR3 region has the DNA TGCGCCAGCAGCCAAGGACAGGGGAGAAATGAGCAGTTCTTC.

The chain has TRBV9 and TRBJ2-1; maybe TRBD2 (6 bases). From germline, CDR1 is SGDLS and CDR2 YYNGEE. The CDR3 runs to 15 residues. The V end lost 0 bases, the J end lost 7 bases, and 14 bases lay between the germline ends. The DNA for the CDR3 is TGTGCCAGCAGCGTAGCTGGACTAAAAGTAAATGAGCAGTTCTTC. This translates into CASSVAGLKVNEQFF.

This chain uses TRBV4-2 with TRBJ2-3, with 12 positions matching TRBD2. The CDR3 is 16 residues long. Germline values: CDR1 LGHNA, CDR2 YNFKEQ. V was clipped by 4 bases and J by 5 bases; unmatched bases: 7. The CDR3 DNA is TGTGCCAGCAGCCCAGGACTAGCGGGGCTCGAAGATACGCAGTATTTT. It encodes CASSPGLAGLEDTQYF.

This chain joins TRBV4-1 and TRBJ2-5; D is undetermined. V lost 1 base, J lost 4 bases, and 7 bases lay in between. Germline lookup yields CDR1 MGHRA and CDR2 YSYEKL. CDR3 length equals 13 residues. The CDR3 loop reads CASSQGTPETQYF. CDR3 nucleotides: TGCGCCAGCAGCCAAGGAACTCCAGAGACCCAGTACTTC.

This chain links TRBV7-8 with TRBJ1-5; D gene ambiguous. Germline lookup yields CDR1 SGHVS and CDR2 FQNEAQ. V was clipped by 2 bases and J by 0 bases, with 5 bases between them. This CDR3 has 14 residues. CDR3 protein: CASSLQFSNQPQHF. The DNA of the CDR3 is TGTGCCAGCAGCTTACAGTTTAGCAATCAGCCCCAGCATTTT.

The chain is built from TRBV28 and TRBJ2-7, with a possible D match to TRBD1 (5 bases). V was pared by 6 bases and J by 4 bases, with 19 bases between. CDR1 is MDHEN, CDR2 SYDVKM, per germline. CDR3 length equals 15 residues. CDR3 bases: TGTGCCAGCAGCTTAGGAAGCCAGGGAAGGTACGAGCAGTACTTC. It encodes CASSLGSQGRYEQYF.

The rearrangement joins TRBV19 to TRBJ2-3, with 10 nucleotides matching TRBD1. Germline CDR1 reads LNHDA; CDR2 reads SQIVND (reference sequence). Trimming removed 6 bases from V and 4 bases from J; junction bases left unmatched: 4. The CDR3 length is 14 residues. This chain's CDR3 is CASRGQGMSDTQYF. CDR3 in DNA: TGTGCCAGTAGGGGACAGGGGATGTCAGATACGCAGTATTTT. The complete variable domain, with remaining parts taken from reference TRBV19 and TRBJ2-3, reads DGGITQSPKYLFRKEGQNVTLSCEQNLNHDAMYWYRQDPGQGLRLIYYSQIVNDFQKGDIAEGYSVSREKKESFPLTVTSAQKNPTAFYLCASRGQGMSDTQYFGPGTRLTVL.

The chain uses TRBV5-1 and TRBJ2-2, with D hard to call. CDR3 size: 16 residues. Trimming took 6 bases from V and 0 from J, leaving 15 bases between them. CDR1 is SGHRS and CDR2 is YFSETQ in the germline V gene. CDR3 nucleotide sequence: TGCGCCAGCACCAGGTGGGCTCCCCCGAACACCGGGGAGCTGTTTTTT. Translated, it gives CASTRWAPPNTGELFF.

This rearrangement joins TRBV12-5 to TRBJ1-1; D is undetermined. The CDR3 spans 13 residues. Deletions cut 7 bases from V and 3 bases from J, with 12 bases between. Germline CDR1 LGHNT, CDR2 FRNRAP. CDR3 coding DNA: TGTGCTAGTGTAGATCGGGGTGACACTGAAGCTTTCTTT. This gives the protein CASVDRGDTEAFF. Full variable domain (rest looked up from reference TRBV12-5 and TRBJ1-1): DARVTQTPRHKVTEMGQEVTMRCQPILGHNTVFWYRQTMMQGLELLAYFRNRAPLDDSGMPKDRFSAEMPDATLATLKIQPSEPRDSAVYFCASVDRGDTEAFFGQGTRLTVV.

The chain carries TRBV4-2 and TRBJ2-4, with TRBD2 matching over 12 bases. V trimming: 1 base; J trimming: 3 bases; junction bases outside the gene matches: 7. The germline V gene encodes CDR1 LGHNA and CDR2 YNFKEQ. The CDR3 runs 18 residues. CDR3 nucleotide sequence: TGTGCCAGCAGCCAAGGACTAGCGGGAGAGTTTTACAAAAACATTCAGTACTTC. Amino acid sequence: CASSQGLAGEFYKNIQYF.

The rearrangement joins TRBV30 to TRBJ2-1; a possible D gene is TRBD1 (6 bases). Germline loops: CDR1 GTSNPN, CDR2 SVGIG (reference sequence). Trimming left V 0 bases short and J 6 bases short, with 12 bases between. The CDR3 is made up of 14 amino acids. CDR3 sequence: CAWSVLGAGNEQFF. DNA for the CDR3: TGTGCCTGGAGTGTACTGGGGGCGGGCAATGAGCAGTTCTTC.

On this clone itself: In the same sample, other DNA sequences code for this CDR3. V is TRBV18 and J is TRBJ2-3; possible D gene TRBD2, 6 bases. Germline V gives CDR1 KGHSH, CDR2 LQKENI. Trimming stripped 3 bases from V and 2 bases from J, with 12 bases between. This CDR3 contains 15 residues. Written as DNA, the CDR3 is TGTGCCAGCTCACCGGGAGGACTTTCCACAGATACGCAGTATTTT. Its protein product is CASSPGGLSTDTQYF.

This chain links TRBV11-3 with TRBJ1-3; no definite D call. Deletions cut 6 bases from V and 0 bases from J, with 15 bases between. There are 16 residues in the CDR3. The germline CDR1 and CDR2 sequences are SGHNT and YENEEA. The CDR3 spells CASRTSLGDSGNTIYF. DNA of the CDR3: TGTGCCAGCAGAACATCTCTCGGGGACTCTGGAAACACCATATATTTT. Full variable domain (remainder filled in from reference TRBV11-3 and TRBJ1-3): EAGVVQSPRYKIIEKKQPVAFWCNPISGHNTLYWYLQNLGQGPELLIRYENEEAVDDSQLPKDRFSAERLKGVDSTLKIQPAELGDSAVYLCASRTSLGDSGNTIYFGEGSWLTVV.

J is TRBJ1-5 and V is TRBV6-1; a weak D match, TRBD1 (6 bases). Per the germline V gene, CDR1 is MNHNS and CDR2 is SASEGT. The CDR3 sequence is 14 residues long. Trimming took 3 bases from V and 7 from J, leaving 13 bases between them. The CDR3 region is CASSDNRAAQPQHF. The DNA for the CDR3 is TGTGCCAGCAGTGATAACAGGGCCGCCCAGCCCCAGCATTTT.